One sample yielded the 5 T cell receptor beta chains listed below, sequenced in a study of spatial heterogeneity in lung cancer. Study-wide results and caveats: How many expanded intratumoral alpha and beta TCRs were present tracked the tumor mutation count, which was a count of nonsynonymous mutations.

Antigen specificity for these receptors is unknown. Noted time point: sample taken at primary tumor resection. TCRdb reanalysed the 5' RACE reads using MiXCR and keeps one entry per CDR3 protein. Found here are 12,000 or so distinct CDR3 sequences, approximately 5.5% of them singletons; the top ten hold approximately 25%. The sample consisted of lung tumor tissue, taken at surgery. Receptor source: a male donor with early-stage non-small cell lung cancer.

This clonotype was seen repeatedly, ten times or more. The V call is TRBV6-5, the J call TRBJ1-1; possible D gene TRBD1, 6 bases. The ends were cut back, 4 bases at V and 4 bases at J, with 13 bases in the middle. Per the germline V gene, CDR1 is MNHEY and CDR2 is SVGAGI. The CDR3 is made up of 14 amino acids. This CDR3 reads CASSFSDSTTEAFF. CDR3 in DNA: TGTGCCAGCAGTTTTTCGGACAGTACCACTGAAGCTTTCTTT.

Regarding this clonotype: With a much larger clone just one base away, this may be a read error. The rearrangement joins TRBV18 to TRBJ1-5; unclear D gene. Per germline, CDR1 KGHSH and CDR2 LQKENI. V was cut by 4 bases and J by 4 bases, with 17 bases left in between. The CDR3 consists of 16 residues. The DNA for the CDR3 is TGTGCCAGCTCACTGTTCGGGAGAGATAGGAATCAGCCCCAGCATTTT. This gives the protein CASSLFGRDRNQPQHF.

This clonotype was detected a few times. The rearrangement joins TRBV27 to TRBJ2-1; D is possibly TRBD2 (6 bases). V lost 4 bases and J lost 4, with 14 bases in between. This CDR3 spans 15 amino acids. Germline-derived CDR1 and CDR2 are MNHEY and SMNVEV (reference sequence). CDR3 protein: CASSSVAGRYNEQFF. DNA of the CDR3: TGTGCCAGCAGTTCCGTGGCGGGGAGATACAATGAGCAGTTCTTC.

This clonotype was detected many times. V and J are TRBV7-6 and TRBJ2-7; D might be TRBD2 (6 bases). Looked up from germline, CDR1 is SGHVS and CDR2 is FNYEAQ. The CDR3 covers 15 residues. Trimming stripped 2 bases from V and 0 bases from J, with 11 bases between. The CDR3 region has the DNA TGTGCCAGCAGCTTAACCACGGGGGACTCCTACGAGCAGTACTTC. Translated, it gives CASSLTTGDSYEQYF.

This clonotype has a handful of counts. The chain links TRBV7-2 to TRBJ2-3; possibly TRBD2 for D (5 bases). CDR1 is SGHTA, CDR2 FQGNSA, per germline. Trimming took off 8 bases at V and 0 bases at J, with 9 bases between the two ends. This CDR3 spans 13 amino acids. CDR3 nucleotides: TGTGCCAGCCGCCGAGGGAGCACAGATACGCAGTATTTT. Amino acid sequence: CASRRGSTDTQYF.